The 8 T cell receptor beta chains in this list originate from one sample, sequenced in a study of cytomegalovirus exposure and HLA in healthy donors. Measured with immunoSEQ multiplex PCR; TCRdb has only the in-frame clones, and not every one. Among hundreds of thousands of clones listed, roughly 84% were seen once. Sequenced input: PBMCs. The receptor set was obtained from a woman aged 18-29 years in good health and CMV-seropositive.

Here the CDR3 DNA reads TGCGCCAGCAGCCAATTCCCACTTGAGGACCGGCGGGTACAGCCCCAGCATTTT. Protein product: CASSQFPLEDRRVQPQHF. This sequence joins TRBV4-1 and TRBJ1-5; D call uncertain. Germline CDR1 and CDR2: MGHRA and YSYEKL. This CDR3 is 18 amino acids long. V lost 2 bases to trimming and J lost 7 bases, with 24 bases between them.

This sequence joins TRBV5-4 and TRBJ2-1; TRBD2 matches at 7 bases. Germline V gives CDR1 SGHNT, CDR2 YYREEE (reference sequence). The CDR3 is 15 residues long. Germline trimming cut 0 bases from V and 2 bases from J; bases unmatched to any gene: 2. The CDR3 DNA reads TGTGCCAGCAGCTTGGTGGCGGGAGCCTACAATGAGCAGTTCTTC. It specifies CASSLVAGAYNEQFF.

This chain links TRBV27 with TRBJ1-1; 9 bases fit TRBD1. CDR3 length equals 14 residues. CDR1 and CDR2 from the germline V gene are MNHEY and SMNVEV (reference sequence). With 5 bases clipped from V and 6 bases from J, the junction kept 7 bases outside the gene matches. CDR3 bases: TGTGCCAGCAGTGGTCCGGGACAGGGACCTGAAGCTTTCTTT. Translated, it gives CASSGPGQGPEAFF.

The rearrangement links TRBV7-9 to TRBJ1-1; possible D gene TRBD1, 5 bases. This CDR3 is 15 amino acids long. Germline V gene lookup returns CDR1 SEHNR and CDR2 FQNEAQ (reference sequence). The V end lost 3 bases, the J end lost 0 bases, and 11 bases lay between the germline ends. CDR3 DNA sequence: TGTGCCAGCAGCTTGATGGACACCCTGAACACTGAAGCTTTCTTT. It yields the protein CASSLMDTLNTEAFF.

V and J are TRBV7-6 and TRBJ2-3, with D possibly being TRBD2 (6 bases). Deletions cut 1 base from V and 0 bases from J, with 8 bases between. Germline CDR1 is SGHVS and CDR2 is FNYEAQ. CDR3 size: 15 residues. CDR3 loop: CASSLGGTSTDTQYF. The CDR3 bases are TGTGCCAGCAGCTTAGGCGGGACTAGCACAGATACGCAGTATTTT.

The chain recombines TRBV29-1 with TRBJ2-6; TRBD1 aligns across 8 bases. V dropped 6 bases and J dropped 0; count of bases not matched to a gene: 10. This CDR3 spans 17 amino acids. Germline V gene sequence: CDR1 SQVTM, CDR2 ANQGSEA. The CDR3 spells CSVGKGQAHSGANVLTF. In DNA, the CDR3 is TGCAGCGTGGGTAAGGGACAGGCCCACTCTGGGGCCAACGTCCTGACTTTC.

In DNA, the CDR3 is TGCAGTGCTAGAGAGGAGGCTGAGCAGTTCTTC. Its translation is CSAREEAEQFF. The V gene is TRBV20-1, the J gene TRBJ2-1, with a tentative D call TRBD2 (5 bases). This CDR3 comprises 11 residues. CDR1 is DFQATT and CDR2 is SNEGSKA in the germline V gene (reference sequence). Trimming took off 0 bases at V and 9 bases at J, with 6 bases between the two ends.

The genes are TRBV19 and TRBJ2-3; D perhaps matches TRBD2 (6 bases). Germline V gives CDR1 LNHDA, CDR2 SQIVND (reference sequence). The CDR3 extends over 15 amino acids. With 5 bases removed from V and 7 bases from J, the gap between germline ends came to 19 bases. The CDR3: CASSLHLEGVNTQYF. The CDR3 nucleotides are TGTGCCAGTAGTTTACACCTGGAGGGCGTCAATACGCAGTATTTT. The full variable domain, in which reference TRBV19 and TRBJ2-3 provide the parts outside the CDR3, is DGGITQSPKYLFRKEGQNVTLSCEQNLNHDAMYWYRQDPGQGLRLIYYSQIVNDFQKGDIAEGYSVSREKKESFPLTVTSAQKNPTAFYLCASSLHLEGVNTQYFGPGTRLTVL.